This T cell receptor (beta chain) was documented in a study of blood T cell repertoires in COVID-19. On the study more broadly: T cells, B-cell-depleted T cells, or PBMCs supplied cDNA or gDNA.

The CDR3 spans 16 residues. Trimming cost V 6 bases and J 4 bases; bases outside gene matches: 11. Germline lookup yields CDR1 MDHEN and CDR2 SYDVKM. TCRdb's table, derived via immunoSEQ multiplex PCR, lists solely in-frame clones and lacks some. The profile covers about 110,000 clones, with approximately 90% appearing a single time and about 5% taken by the ten largest. The sequenced sample consisted of peripheral blood. The chain couples TRBV28 to TRBJ2-1, with 8 bases that match TRBD2. The TCR was taken from a human donor in a cohort sampled during active COVID-19. CDR3 sequence reads: CASRSPGGRLYNEQFF. The CDR3 nucleotides read TGTGCCAGCAGGTCCCCCGGCGGGAGGTTGTACAATGAGCAGTTCTTC. Drawing the rest from reference TRBV28 and TRBJ2-1, the complete variable domain is DVKVTQSSRYLVKRTGEKVFLECVQDMDHENMFWYRQDPGLGLRLIYFSYDVKMKEKGDIPEGYSVSREKKERFSLILESASTNQTSMYLCASRSPGGRLYNEQFFGPGTRLTVL.